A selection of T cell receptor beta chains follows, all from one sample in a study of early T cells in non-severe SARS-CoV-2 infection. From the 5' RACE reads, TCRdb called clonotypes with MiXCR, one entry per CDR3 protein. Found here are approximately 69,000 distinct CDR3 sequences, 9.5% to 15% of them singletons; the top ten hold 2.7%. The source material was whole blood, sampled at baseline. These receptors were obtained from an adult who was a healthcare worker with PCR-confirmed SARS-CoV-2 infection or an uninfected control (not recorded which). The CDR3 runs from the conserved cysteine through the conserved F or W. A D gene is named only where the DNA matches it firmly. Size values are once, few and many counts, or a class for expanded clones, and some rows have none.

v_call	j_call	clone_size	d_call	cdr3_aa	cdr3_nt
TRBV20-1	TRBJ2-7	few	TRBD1	CSASDRQGTSYEQYF	TGCAGTGCTAGTGACCGACAGGGAACCTCCTACGAGCAGTACTTC
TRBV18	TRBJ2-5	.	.	CASSPGIEETQYF	TGTGCCAGCTCACCAGGGATTGAGGAGACCCAGTACTTC
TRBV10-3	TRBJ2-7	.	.	CAISGTYGEQYF	TGTGCCATCAGTGGGACTTATGGCGAGCAGTACTTC
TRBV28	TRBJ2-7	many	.	CASSYARGAYEQYF	TGTGCCAGCAGTTATGCCAGGGGGGCTTACGAGCAGTACTTC
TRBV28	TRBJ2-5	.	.	CATSYRRATQETQYF	TGTGCCACCAGTTACCGTCGGGCCACCCAAGAGACCCAGTACTTC
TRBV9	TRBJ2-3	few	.	CASSLLRTPGSTDTQYF	TGTGCCAGCAGCCTTTTGAGGACACCAGGTAGCACAGATACGCAGTATTTT
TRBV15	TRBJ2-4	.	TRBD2	CATSRDLQRGGIQYF	TGTGCCACCAGCAGAGATCTCCAGCGGGGGGGCATTCAGTACTTC
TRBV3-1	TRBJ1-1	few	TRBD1	CASSQGGGGNTEAFF	TGTGCCAGCAGCCAAGGAGGGGGCGGGAACACTGAAGCTTTCTTT
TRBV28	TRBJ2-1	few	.	CASSPPRNEQFF	TGTGCCAGCAGTCCCCCACGGAATGAGCAGTTCTTC
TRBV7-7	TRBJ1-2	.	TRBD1	CASSLALAGTGGDGYTF	TGTGCTAGCAGCTTAGCGCTTGCTGGGACAGGGGGCGATGGCTACACCTTC
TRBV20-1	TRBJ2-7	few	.	CSARALPVGYEQYF	TGCAGTGCTAGAGCTCTGCCAGTGGGCTACGAGCAGTACTTC
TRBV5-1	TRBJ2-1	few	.	CASSLAPASYNEQFF	TGCGCCAGCAGCTTGGCCCCAGCGTCATACAATGAGCAGTTCTTC
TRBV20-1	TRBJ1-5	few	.	CSATHWDPDQPQHF	TGCAGTGCCACCCACTGGGACCCCGATCAGCCCCAGCATTTT
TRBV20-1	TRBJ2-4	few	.	CSAHRGGGNIQYF	TGCAGTGCTCACAGGGGCGGGGGAAACATTCAGTACTTC
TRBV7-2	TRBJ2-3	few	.	CASRGIYTDTQYF	TGTGCCAGCAGGGGAATATACACAGATACGCAGTATTTT
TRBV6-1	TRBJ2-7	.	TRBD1	CASSSLQGSYSYEQYF	TGTGCCAGCAGTAGCCTACAGGGGTCCTATTCCTACGAGCAGTACTTC
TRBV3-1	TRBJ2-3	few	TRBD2	CASSLAGVPRQYF	TGTGCCAGCAGTCTAGCGGGAGTCCCCCGGCAGTATTTT
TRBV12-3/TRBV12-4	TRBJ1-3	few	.	CASSHTPAPGNTIYF	TGTGCCAGCAGTCATACTCCAGCCCCTGGAAACACCATATATTTT
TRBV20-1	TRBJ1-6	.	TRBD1	CSARSGTGGSPLHF	TGCAGTGCTAGAAGTGGGACAGGAGGTTCACCCCTCCACTTT
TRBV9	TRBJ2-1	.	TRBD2	CASSATSGVSYNEQFF	TGTGCCAGCAGCGCTACTAGCGGGGTCTCCTACAATGAGCAGTTCTTC
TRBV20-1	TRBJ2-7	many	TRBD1	CSVRGQGADEQYF	TGCAGTGTTAGGGGACAGGGGGCCGACGAGCAGTACTTC
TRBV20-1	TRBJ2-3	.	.	CSANPGVGDTQYF	TGCAGTGCGAACCCCGGGGTCGGAGATACGCAGTATTTT